This note documents a single TCR beta chain sequence. Its target is unknown. The data derive from a study of T cells after yellow fever vaccination. V was trimmed by 3 bases and J by 2 bases, leaving 14 bases between them. The germline CDR1 and CDR2 sequences are MDHEN and SYDVKM. The CDR3 sequence is 16 residues long. TCRdb recomputed calls from the 5' RACE reads with MiXCR, one row per CDR3 protein. The table records a few hundred thousand distinct CDR3 sequences, 11% of them present only once. Study-wide results and caveats: Across the CD4 and CD8 compartments, a small share of clonotypes was present in both.

Sequencing was performed on PBMCs, taken on the day of the first yellow fever vaccination. This rearrangement joins TRBV28 to TRBJ1-5, with a tentative D call TRBD1 (5 bases). The sequence came from a man between 18 and 35 years old who received the YFV17D yellow fever vaccine. CDR3 protein: CASSFNQGRGNQPQHF. CDR3 bases: TGTGCCAGCAGTTTTAATCAGGGTAGAGGCAATCAGCCCCAGCATTTT. The variable domain in full, completed from reference TRBV28 and TRBJ1-5, reads DVKVTQSSRYLVKRTGEKVFLECVQDMDHENMFWYRQDPGLGLRLIYFSYDVKMKEKGDIPEGYSVSREKKERFSLILESASTNQTSMYLCASSFNQGRGNQPQHFGDGTRLSIL.